The sample holds one count of the clone carrying this TCR beta chain. The data were obtained in a study of T cell changes during pregnancy in multiple sclerosis. The CDR3 runs 16 residues. Deletions cut 6 bases from V and 0 bases from J, with 17 bases between. Per the germline V gene, CDR1 is ENHRY and CDR2 is SYGVKD. Sequencing used immunoSEQ multiplex PCR; TCRdb keeps in-frame clones, though not all of them. The data hold about 38,000 clones, with around 93% observed a single time. The TCR comes from a female donor with multiple sclerosis, enrolled in a pregnancy study. The J gene is TRBJ1-2, the V gene TRBV10-3; D is perhaps TRBD1 (5 bases). Sequencing was performed on CD4+ T cells from peripheral blood mononuclear cells, taken in the second trimester of pregnancy. CDR3 in DNA: TGTGCCATCAGCCAGAGGCAGGGAGGTACTAACTATGGCTACACCTTC. It yields the protein CAISQRQGGTNYGYTF.